The rows below give T cell receptor beta chains drawn from one sample of a study of T cells in Graves' hyperthyroidism and ophthalmopathy. One entry per CDR3 protein results from TCRdb running MiXCR on the multiplex PCR reads. The sample has 450,000 to 650,000 distinct CDR3 sequences; about 20% are singletons. Sequencing was done on a sample of blood. Receptors were obtained from a man younger than 35 with Graves' hyperthyroidism. Both conserved end residues are part of each CDR3. Fields, in order: D gene, V gene, clone size, J gene, CDR3 DNA, CDR3 protein. A D gene is named only where the DNA matches it firmly. Where a row states a size, it is once, few, many or the class of an expanded clone; other rows omit it.

TRBD2,TRBV2,-,TRBJ2-7,TGTGCCAGCAGTCCAACTAGCGGCCCTACCTACGAGCAGTACTTC,CASSPTSGPTYEQYF
-,TRBV6-2/TRBV6-3,few,TRBJ2-5,TGTGCCAGCAGCAGGGGGACTAGACCAGAGACCCAGTACTTC,CASSRGTRPETQYF
-,TRBV20-1,many,TRBJ2-7,TGCAGTGCTAGAGAAACAGGGAGCTACGAGCAGTACTTC,CSARETGSYEQYF
TRBD1,TRBV6-1,many,TRBJ1-1,TGTGCCAGCAGTGCCGGGACAGGGGTTCCACTTTTT,CASSAGTGVPLF
TRBD1,TRBV19,many,TRBJ1-5,TGTGCCAGTAGTAAGTACAGGGGGAATCAGCCCCAGCATTTT,CASSKYRGNQPQHF
-,TRBV12-3/TRBV12-4,many,TRBJ1-1,TGTGCCAGCAGTTCGATCCTCGAGAGGGGAGCTTTCTTT,CASSSILERGAFF
-,TRBV7-9,many,TRBJ2-2,TGTGCCAGCAGCTCCGGACTTTACTTCACCGGGGAGCTGTTTTTT,CASSSGLYFTGELFF
TRBD1,TRBV5-5,many,TRBJ1-2,TGTGCCAGCAGCTCCCCGGGACAGGGGGCCTCCTATGGCTACACCTTC,CASSSPGQGASYGYTF
-,TRBV10-3,many,TRBJ2-7,TGTGCCATCAGTGGGTCAAGTTACGAGCAGTACTTC,CAISGSSYEQYF
-,TRBV12-3/TRBV12-4,many,TRBJ1-2,TGTGCCAGCAAAGGGGGGGGGAACTATGGCTACACCTTC,CASKGGGNYGYTF
-,TRBV7-8,many,TRBJ2-7,TGTGCCAGCAGCTTTTCTCCTACCGGGACCGATACCTACGAGCAGTACTTC,CASSFSPTGTDTYEQYF
TRBD1,TRBV29-1,many,TRBJ2-7,TGCAGCGTTGAAGCAAAGGGACAGGGGACCTACGAGCAGTACTTC,CSVEAKGQGTYEQYF
-,TRBV6-5,many,TRBJ1-1,TGTGCCAGCAGTAACGGCGGGTCCACTGAAGCTTTCTTT,CASSNGGSTEAFF
-,TRBV5-1,many,TRBJ2-7,TGCGCCAGCAGCTTGGCTGCGGGGAACTACGAGCAGTACTTC,CASSLAAGNYEQYF
-,TRBV3-1,-,TRBJ1-5,TGTGCCAGCAGCCACTACATGAGTCAGCCCCAGCATTTT,CASSHYMSQPQHF
TRBD1,TRBV6-1,many,TRBJ1-2,TGTGCCAGCAGGGGGCAGGGGGTTGGGTATGGCTACACCTTC,CASRGQGVGYGYTF
TRBD1,TRBV5-1,-,TRBJ1-1,TGCGCCAGCAGCGGCTGGACAGGGGAGTACACTGAAGCTTTCTTT,CASSGWTGEYTEAFF
TRBD1,TRBV5-1,many,TRBJ2-5,TGCGCCAGCAGCCTTGGGACAGTCCAGGAAGAGACCCAGTACTTC,CASSLGTVQEETQYF
TRBD1,TRBV10-3,many,TRBJ1-2,TGTGCCATCAGTGAAGACACAGGGGACATCTATGGCTACACCTTC,CAISEDTGDIYGYTF
-,TRBV6-1,many,TRBJ1-5,TGTGCCAGCAGTGAGGTCATCGAACGGCCCCAGCATTTT,CASSEVIERPQHF
-,TRBV12-3/TRBV12-4,many,TRBJ2-7,TGTGCCAGCAGTTTAGCCCCAGGGAAAGGCCCCTACGAGCAGTACTTC,CASSLAPGKGPYEQYF
-,TRBV19,many,TRBJ1-1,TGTGCCAGTAGTACCCTCGACGGGAACACTGAAGCTTTCTTT,CASSTLDGNTEAFF
-,TRBV11-2,many,TRBJ2-2,TGTGCCAGCAGCTATACTTCCACCGGGGAGCTGTTTTTT,CASSYTSTGELFF
-,TRBV12-3/TRBV12-4,few,TRBJ2-4,TGTGCCAGCAGCCCACTAGGGGCCAAAAACATTCAGTACTTC,CASSPLGAKNIQYF
-,TRBV25-1,many,TRBJ2-5,TGTGCCAGCAGTCCCCGAGGGACCGAAGAGACCCAGTACTTC,CASSPRGTEETQYF
TRBD1,TRBV14,many,TRBJ1-1,TGTGCCAGCAGCCAAGGTGTTCGAGGACAGGGGCCTTTCACTGAAGCTTTCTTT,CASSQGVRGQGPFTEAFF
-,TRBV10-2,few,TRBJ2-5,TGCGCCAGCAGTGCTGGGGTAGAGACCCAGTACTTC,CASSAGVETQYF